The 9 T cell receptor beta chains below all came from one sample that was sequenced in a study of CD4 T cells in relation to SARS-CoV-2 and coronaviruses. Antigens for these TCRs are unknown. Profiled with immunoSEQ multiplex PCR; TCRdb holds only in-frame clones, not every one. The top ten hold roughly 19% of the sample, which has 18,000 or so clones, roughly 80% seen once. Unexposed donor CD4+ T cells date from about 2011-2018, before the COVID-19 pandemic. The cells were cultured for about ten days before CD4+ T cells were isolated. Sequenced sample: CD4+ T cells from PBMCs, cultured in vitro. The receptor source for this set is a human donor in good health.

Comments on this clone: The junction departs from germline at one end; a sequencing error may be responsible. Other nucleotide sequences in the sample specify the same CDR3. V usage is TRBV6-2 or TRBV6-3 and J usage is TRBJ2-7, with a possible D match to TRBD1 (6 bases). Germline CDR1 and CDR2: MNHEY and SVGEGT. The CDR3 is made up of 14 amino acids. CDR3 nucleotides: TGTGCCAGCAGTTCCAACAGGGACCCCTACGAGCAGTACTTT. Amino acid sequence: CASSSNRDPYEQYF.

The gene calls are TRBV23-1 and TRBJ2-7, with D perhaps assigned TRBD1 or TRBD2 (5 bases each). TRBV23-1 is an open reading frame, and its role is uncertain. The V gene lost 7 bases and the J gene lost 3 bases, with 37 bases spanning the gap. The CDR3 extends over 21 amino acids. CDR3 in amino acids: CASIRSWGPTPSSSEDYEQYF. The CDR3 DNA reads as TGCGCCAGCATAAGGTCGTGGGGACCTACCCCCTCCAGCTCTGAGGACTACGAGCAGTACTTC.

The V and J genes are TRBV3-1 (or the pseudogene TRBV3-2) and TRBJ2-7; D may match TRBD1 or TRBD2 (5 bases each). Trimming removed 4 bases from V and 6 bases from J, with 13 bases in between. Per germline, CDR1 LGHDT and CDR2 YNNKEL (reference sequence). This CDR3 spans 13 amino acids. The CDR3 nucleotides are TGTGCCAGCAGCCCCGGGACGCCGTCCGAGCAGTACTTC. This codes for CASSPGTPSEQYF.

This clone occurred a few times. The chain joins TRBV9 to TRBJ2-2; 12 bases are a match to TRBD2. The CDR3 covers 14 residues. Germline V gene data show CDR1 as SGDLS and CDR2 as YYNGEE. Trimming cost V 5 bases and J 5 bases; bases outside gene matches: 1. The CDR3 bases are TGTGCCAGCAGACTAGCGGGAGGTACCGGGGAGCTGTTTTTT. Translating it yields CASRLAGGTGELFF.

The V call is TRBV10-3, the J call TRBJ2-3, with D possibly matching TRBD1 (6 bases). Trimming stripped 6 bases from V and 2 bases from J, with 12 bases between. Germline CDR1 ENHRY, CDR2 SYGVKD. The CDR3 totals 14 residues. The CDR3 reads CAISLRDTTDTQYF. Here the CDR3 DNA reads TGTGCCATCAGCCTCAGGGACACCACAGATACGCAGTATTTT.

The chain employs TRBV6-6 and TRBJ1-5; D is undetermined. The CDR3 runs to 15 residues. Germline V lookup: CDR1 MNHNY, CDR2 SVGAGI (reference sequence). Trimming left V 6 bases short and J 0 bases short, with 12 bases between. In DNA, the CDR3 is TGTGCCAGCAGCAGGAGCGATTATAGCAATCAGCCCCAGCATTTT. This codes for CASSRSDYSNQPQHF.

The chain is built from TRBV6-5 and TRBJ1-5, with a weak D call TRBD1 (6 bases). The V gene's germline CDR1 is MNHEY and CDR2 SVGAGI. The CDR3 contains 14 residues. Trimming removed 3 bases from V and 7 bases from J, with 13 bases in between. CDR3 nucleotide sequence: TGTGCCAGCAGTTATGCACAGGGCGAACAGCCCCAGCATTTT. It translates to CASSYAQGEQPQHF.

J is TRBJ2-1 and V is TRBV24-1, with 7 bases fitting TRBD1. This CDR3 spans 15 amino acids. Trimming removed 7 bases from V and 6 bases from J; junction bases left unmatched: 11. Germline values: CDR1 KGHDR, CDR2 SFDVKD. The CDR3 DNA reads as TGTGCCACCAGCGGACCCGGGACAGCGACCAATGAGCAGTTCTTC. Protein: CATSGPGTATNEQFF.

J is TRBJ1-2 and V is TRBV5-1; no definite D call. Germline V gives CDR1 SGHRS, CDR2 YFSETQ. V was shortened by 4 bases and J by 2 bases, with 9 bases between the two germline ends. The CDR3 runs to 13 residues. DNA of the CDR3: TGCGCCAGCAGCCAGACGGACAACTATGGCTACACCTTC. This translates into CASSQTDNYGYTF.